This T cell receptor beta chain appears in the sequencing data of a study of blood T cell repertoires in COVID-19. Study information: The study drew acute and convalescent COVID-19 samples from the United States, Italy and Spain.

The CDR3 runs to 14 residues. The germline V gene has CDR1 LGHNA and CDR2 YNFKEQ. V was clipped by 2 bases and J by 7 bases, with 9 bases between them. Sequencing was performed with immunoSEQ multiplex PCR; in TCRdb, only in-frame clones are kept and a portion is missing. The data show 65,000 or so clones, roughly nine tenths seen once. The receptor was derived from a man aged 55 to 70 with acute or convalescent COVID-19. Sequencing was done on a sample of peripheral blood. The genes are TRBV4-2 and TRBJ1-6; D is undetermined. The CDR3 region has the DNA TGTGCCAGCAGCCAAAGGACTGACAATTCACCCCTCCACTTT. As protein: CASSQRTDNSPLHF.